This T cell receptor (beta chain) originates from a study of blood T cell repertoires in COVID-19. Study summary: Samples representing acute and convalescent COVID-19 were sourced from the United States, Italy and Spain. The cDNA or gDNA used as material had been derived from T cells, B-cell-depleted T cells, or PBMCs.

Profiled with immunoSEQ multiplex PCR; TCRdb holds only in-frame clones, not every one. The table shows around 200,000 clones, with around 82% occurring only once. CDR3 length: 15 residues. Germline V gene sequence: CDR1 LGHNT, CDR2 FRNRAP. The ends lost 2 bases at V and 0 bases at J; junction bases unmatched: 2. This receptor was obtained from a woman aged 70-85 years with acute or convalescent COVID-19. The sequencing sample was made of peripheral blood. The chain recombines TRBV12-5 with TRBJ2-3; 7 positions agree with TRBD2. CDR3 nucleotide sequence: TGTGCTAGTGGTTTGAGCGGGGCGAGCACAGATACGCAGTATTTT. It codes for CASGLSGASTDTQYF.